This is a list of T cell receptor beta chains from one sample in a study of lymphopenia after photon versus proton radiotherapy. Clones were read by immunoSEQ multiplex PCR, and TCRdb kept only the in-frame ones, dropping some. The table lists 7,500 to 9,500 clones, around 85% of them singletons. Source: peripheral blood, taken from a patient treated with photon-based radiotherapy. The receptors were gathered from a woman aged 70-85 years with pancreatic cancer. CDR3s include the opening cysteine and the closing phenylalanine or tryptophan. Fields, in order: D gene, clone size, J gene, V gene, CDR3 length, CDR3 protein, CDR3 DNA. A D gene is named only where the DNA matches it firmly. Some rows mark clone size as missing; the rest say once, few, many or name a class of expanded clone.

D: NA; size: NA; J: TRBJ1-3; V: TRBV18; length: 15; CDR3: CASSPVVSTGNTIYF; DNA: TGTGCCAGCTCACCCGTGGTAAGCACTGGAAACACCATATATTTT
D: TRBD1; size: NA; J: TRBJ2-4; V: TRBV6-6; length: 14; CDR3: CASSSLGQGDIQYF; DNA: TGTGCCAGCAGCTCCCTGGGACAGGGGGACATTCAGTACTTC
D: NA; size: NA; J: TRBJ2-1; V: TRBV4-3; length: 13; CDR3: CASSQEGWEEQFF; DNA: TGCGCCAGCAGCCAAGAAGGGTGGGAGGAGCAGTTCTTC
D: TRBD2; size: NA; J: TRBJ2-2; V: TRBV29-1; length: 18; CDR3: CSVEGRAGLAGGTGELFF; DNA: TGCAGCGTTGAAGGCCGGGCGGGACTAGCGGGAGGCACCGGGGAGCTGTTTTTT
D: NA; size: NA; J: TRBJ1-2; V: TRBV7-8; length: 17; CDR3: CASSLSSYGWTDYGYTF; DNA: TGTGCCAGCAGCTTAAGTTCTTATGGGTGGACAGACTATGGCTACACCTTC
D: TRBD2; size: once; J: TRBJ2-3; V: TRBV19; length: 15; CDR3: CASSPGLAASDTQYF; DNA: TGTGCCAGTAGTCCAGGACTAGCTGCATCCGATACGCAGTATTTT
D: NA; size: NA; J: TRBJ2-2; V: TRBV18; length: 16; CDR3: CASSPPVQRYTGELFF; DNA: TGTGCCAGCTCACCCCCTGTACAACGGTACACCGGGGAGCTGTTTTTT
D: NA; size: NA; J: TRBJ1-6; V: TRBV4-1; length: 17; CDR3: CASSHTPYRTHNSPLHF; DNA: TGCGCCAGCAGTCATACCCCGTACAGGACACACAATTCACCCCTCCACTTT
D: TRBD2; size: NA; J: TRBJ2-1; V: TRBV27; length: 15; CDR3: CASSFSLAGENEQFF; DNA: TGTGCCAGCAGTTTTAGTCTAGCGGGTGAGAATGAGCAGTTCTTC
D: NA; size: NA; J: TRBJ2-3; V: TRBV6-4; length: 14; CDR3: CASSVLADTDTQYF; DNA: TGTGCCAGCAGTGTTCTAGCAGATACAGATACGCAGTATTTT
D: TRBD2; size: NA; J: TRBJ2-7; V: TRBV27; length: 16; CDR3: CASSLTSGRAGYEQYF; DNA: TGTGCCAGCAGTTTAACTAGCGGGAGGGCTGGGTACGAGCAGTACTTC
D: TRBD1; size: NA; J: TRBJ2-5; V: TRBV11-1; length: 17; CDR3: CASSKRHGTGGLETQYF; DNA: TGTGCCAGCAGCAAACGACACGGGACAGGGGGCTTGGAGACCCAGTACTTC
D: NA; size: NA; J: TRBJ2-1; V: TRBV7-9; length: 15; CDR3: CASSSRDAEANEQFF; DNA: TGTGCCAGCAGCTCCCGGGACGCGGAGGCCAATGAGCAGTTCTTC
D: NA; size: NA; J: TRBJ2-5; V: TRBV4-3; length: 14; CDR3: CASSQVMWRETQYF; DNA: TGCGCCAGCAGCCAAGTCATGTGGCGGGAGACCCAGTACTTC
D: NA; size: NA; J: TRBJ1-2; V: TRBV1; length: 16; CDR3: CTSRLMRLRKTYGYTF; DNA: TGCACCAGCAGGCTCATGCGTTTGCGAAAGACCTATGGCTACACCTTC
D: NA; size: NA; J: TRBJ1-1; V: TRBV6-5; length: 14; CDR3: CASSYRGRGTEAFF; DNA: TGTGCCAGCAGTTACCGGGGAAGGGGGACTGAAGCTTTCTTT
D: NA; size: NA; J: TRBJ2-6; V: TRBV10-1; length: 18; CDR3: CASSEARGRNSGANVLTF; DNA: TGCGCCAGCAGTGAGGCCCGGGGCAGAAACTCTGGGGCCAACGTCCTGACTTTC
D: NA; size: NA; J: TRBJ1-2; V: TRBV4-1; length: 17; CDR3: CASSHVLGRSKPDGYTF; DNA: TGCGCCAGCAGCCATGTGTTGGGCAGGAGCAAACCTGATGGCTACACCTTC
D: TRBD1; size: NA; J: TRBJ2-1; V: TRBV14; length: 16; CDR3: CASSQDPGQGDSEQFF; DNA: TGTGCCAGCAGCCAAGATCCGGGACAGGGGGATAGTGAGCAGTTCTTC
D: NA; size: NA; J: TRBJ1-1; V: TRBV7-2; length: 14; CDR3: CASSPWVLNTEAFF; DNA: TGTGCCAGCAGCCCTTGGGTCCTGAACACTGAAGCTTTCTTT
D: NA; size: NA; J: TRBJ2-2; V: TRBV4-2; length: 17; CDR3: CASSQGGGSLDTGELFF; DNA: TGTGCCAGCAGCCAAGGGGGTGGTAGCCTAGATACCGGGGAGCTGTTTTTT
D: TRBD1; size: NA; J: TRBJ1-3; V: TRBV7-9; length: 16; CDR3: CASSPGTAQPGNTIYF; DNA: TGTGCCAGCAGCCCCGGGACAGCACAACCAGGAAACACCATATATTTT
D: TRBD1; size: NA; J: TRBJ2-7; V: TRBV4-1; length: 15; CDR3: CASSHVGTGNYEQYF; DNA: TGCGCCAGCAGCCACGTGGGGACAGGGAATTACGAGCAGTACTTC
D: NA; size: NA; J: TRBJ1-3; V: TRBV14; length: 13; CDR3: CASSQAPGNTIYF; DNA: TGTGCCAGCAGCCAAGCCCCAGGAAACACCATATATTTT
D: NA; size: few; J: TRBJ2-7; V: TRBV19; length: 13; CDR3: CASSMVRGDEQYF; DNA: TGTGCCAGTAGTATGGTCAGGGGGGACGAGCAGTACTTC
D: TRBD1; size: NA; J: TRBJ2-7; V: TRBV7-3; length: 13; CDR3: CASSWGQGYEQYF; DNA: TGTGCCAGCAGTTGGGGACAGGGATACGAGCAGTACTTC
D: NA; size: few; J: TRBJ2-2; V: TRBV7-8; length: 14; CDR3: CASSFSGRNGELFF; DNA: TGTGCCAGCAGCTTCTCGGGAAGAAACGGGGAGCTGTTTTTT
D: NA; size: NA; J: TRBJ2-1; V: TRBV5-8; length: 14; CDR3: CASSDSATYNEQFF; DNA: TGTGCCAGCAGCGACTCCGCAACCTACAATGAGCAGTTCTTC
D: NA; size: once; J: TRBJ2-7; V: TRBV27; length: 12; CDR3: CASSFTQGEQYF; DNA: TGTGCCAGCAGCTTTACTCAGGGCGAGCAGTACTTC
D: TRBD2; size: NA; J: TRBJ2-1; V: TRBV7-2; length: 11; CDR3: CASSPGGQQFF; DNA: TGTGCCAGCAGCCCGGGAGGACAGCAGTTCTTC
D: TRBD2; size: NA; J: TRBJ2-1; V: TRBV9; length: 17; CDR3: CASSGSGTSGWTSEQFF; DNA: TGTGCCAGCAGCGGATCCGGGACTAGCGGTTGGACCAGTGAGCAGTTCTTC
D: TRBD2; size: NA; J: TRBJ2-1; V: TRBV11-3; length: 14; CDR3: CASSSGGSYNEQFF; DNA: TGTGCCAGCAGCTCGGGAGGGTCCTACAATGAGCAGTTCTTC
D: TRBD1; size: NA; J: TRBJ1-5; V: TRBV19; length: 14; CDR3: CASNRGEGNQPQHF; DNA: TGTGCCAGTAACAGGGGGGAAGGCAATCAGCCCCAGCATTTT
D: NA; size: NA; J: TRBJ1-2; V: TRBV19; length: 14; CDR3: CASKRGDRIYGYTF; DNA: TGTGCCAGTAAAAGGGGAGACAGGATCTATGGCTACACCTTC
D: TRBD2; size: NA; J: TRBJ2-3; V: TRBV5-4; length: 16; CDR3: CASSPKVAGGFDTQYF; DNA: TGTGCCAGCAGCCCCAAAGTAGCGGGAGGGTTTGATACGCAGTATTTT
D: TRBD2; size: NA; J: TRBJ2-7; V: TRBV9; length: 14; CDR3: CASSATSGSYEQYF; DNA: TGTGCCAGCAGCGCCACTAGCGGGAGTTACGAGCAGTACTTC
D: TRBD2; size: NA; J: TRBJ2-2; V: TRBV28; length: 16; CDR3: CASSSPTGLAIGELFF; DNA: TGTGCCAGCAGTTCACCGACGGGACTAGCAATCGGGGAGCTGTTTTTT
D: NA; size: few; J: TRBJ2-7; V: TRBV7-3; length: 12; CDR3: CASKGRSYEQYF; DNA: TGTGCCAGCAAGGGCAGATCCTACGAGCAGTACTTC
D: NA; size: NA; J: TRBJ1-2; V: TRBV7-9; length: 14; CDR3: CASSPGSANYGYTF; DNA: TGTGCCAGCAGCCCAGGGTCAGCTAACTATGGCTACACCTTC
D: NA; size: once; J: TRBJ2-1; V: TRBV2; length: 16; CDR3: CASRAQRTVRVNEQFF; DNA: TGTGCCAGCAGAGCACAAAGGACGGTACGGGTCAATGAGCAGTTCTTC
D: NA; size: NA; J: TRBJ2-7; V: TRBV7-4; length: 13; CDR3: CASSLWGPYEQYF; DNA: TGTGCCAGCAGCTTATGGGGCCCCTACGAGCAGTACTTC
D: NA; size: NA; J: TRBJ2-1; V: TRBV29-1; length: 13; CDR3: CSASWSAYNEQFF; DNA: TGCAGCGCCAGCTGGAGCGCCTACAATGAGCAGTTCTTC
D: TRBD1; size: NA; J: TRBJ2-7; V: TRBV13; length: 12; CDR3: CASSSQGVEQYF; DNA: TGTGCCAGCAGCTCGCAGGGGGTCGAGCAGTACTTC
D: NA; size: few; J: TRBJ2-2; V: TRBV11-3; length: 13; CDR3: CASSTNSFGELFF; DNA: TGTGCCAGCAGCACCAATTCTTTCGGGGAGCTGTTTTTT
D: TRBD1; size: NA; J: TRBJ2-6; V: TRBV29-1; length: 17; CDR3: CSVEGRQGATGANVLTF; DNA: TGCAGCGTTGAAGGTCGACAGGGGGCTACTGGGGCCAACGTCCTGACTTTC
D: TRBD1; size: medium-sized; J: TRBJ1-2; V: TRBV6-1; length: 15; CDR3: CASSPLRTGGGGYTF; DNA: TGTGCCAGCAGTCCCCTAAGAACAGGGGGAGGTGGCTACACCTTC
D: TRBD1; size: NA; J: TRBJ1-1; V: TRBV5-8; length: 13; CDR3: CASSPQQTGEAFF; DNA: TGTGCCAGCAGCCCACAACAGACAGGGGAAGCTTTCTTT
D: NA; size: NA; J: TRBJ2-5; V: TRBV7-3; length: 16; CDR3: CASSSGAGMYQETQYF; DNA: TGTGCCAGCAGCTCCGGGGCTGGAATGTACCAAGAGACCCAGTACTTC
D: TRBD2; size: NA; J: TRBJ2-5; V: TRBV7-2; length: 13; CDR3: CASSLQREKTQYF; DNA: TGTGCCAGCAGCCTCCAGCGGGAAAAGACCCAGTACTTC
D: NA; size: NA; J: TRBJ1-1; V: TRBV18; length: 13; CDR3: CASSGGGNTEAFF; DNA: TGTGCCAGCTCAGGGGGGGGGAACACTGAAGCTTTCTTT
D: NA; size: NA; J: TRBJ2-2; V: TRBV11-2; length: 16; CDR3: CASSSSRLVSTGELFF; DNA: TGTGCCAGCAGTTCCAGTCGGCTAGTTTCCACCGGGGAGCTGTTTTTT
D: NA; size: NA; J: TRBJ2-4; V: TRBV13; length: 19; CDR3: CASSYRSFPPALAKNIQYF; DNA: TGTGCCAGCAGCTATAGGTCTTTTCCCCCCGCCCTAGCCAAAAACATTCAGTACTTC
D: NA; size: NA; J: TRBJ2-5; V: TRBV2; length: 15; CDR3: CASSESGSALETQYF; DNA: TGTGCCAGCAGTGAATCAGGGAGCGCGTTAGAGACCCAGTACTTC
D: NA; size: NA; J: TRBJ2-7; V: TRBV5-1; length: 17; CDR3: CASSLGSQGTTPYEQYF; DNA: TGCGCCAGCAGCTTGGGATCGCAGGGAACAACACCGTACGAGCAGTACTTC